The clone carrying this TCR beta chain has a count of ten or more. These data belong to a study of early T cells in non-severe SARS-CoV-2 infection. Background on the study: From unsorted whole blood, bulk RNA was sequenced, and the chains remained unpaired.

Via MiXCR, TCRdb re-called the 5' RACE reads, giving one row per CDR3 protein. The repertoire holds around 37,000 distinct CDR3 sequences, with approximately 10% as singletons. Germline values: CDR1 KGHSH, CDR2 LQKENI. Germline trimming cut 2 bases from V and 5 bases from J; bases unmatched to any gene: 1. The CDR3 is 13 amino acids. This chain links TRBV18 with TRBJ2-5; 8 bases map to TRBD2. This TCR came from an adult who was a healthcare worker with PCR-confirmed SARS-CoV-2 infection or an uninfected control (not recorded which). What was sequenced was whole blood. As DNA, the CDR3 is TGTGCCAGCTCACCATCGGGGGGGGAGACCCAGTACTTC. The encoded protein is CASSPSGGETQYF.